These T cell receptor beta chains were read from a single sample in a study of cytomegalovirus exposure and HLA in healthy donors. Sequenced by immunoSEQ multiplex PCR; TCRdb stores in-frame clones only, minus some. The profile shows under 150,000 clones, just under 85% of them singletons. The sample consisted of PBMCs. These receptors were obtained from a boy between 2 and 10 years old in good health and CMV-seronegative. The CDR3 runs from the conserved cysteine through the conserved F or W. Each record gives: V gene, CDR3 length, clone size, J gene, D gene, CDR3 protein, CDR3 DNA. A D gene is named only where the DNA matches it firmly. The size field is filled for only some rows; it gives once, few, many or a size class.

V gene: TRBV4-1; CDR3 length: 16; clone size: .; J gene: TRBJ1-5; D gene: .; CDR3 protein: CASSQAAGYSNQPQHF; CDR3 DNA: TGCGCCAGCAGCCAAGCGGCGGGTTATAGCAATCAGCCCCAGCATTTT
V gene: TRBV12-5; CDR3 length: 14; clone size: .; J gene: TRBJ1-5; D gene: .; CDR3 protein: CASGLSGLYQPQHF; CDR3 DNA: TGTGCTAGTGGTTTGTCGGGACTTTATCAGCCCCAGCATTTT
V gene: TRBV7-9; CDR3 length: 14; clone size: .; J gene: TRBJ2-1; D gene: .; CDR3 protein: CASSLGPVANEQFF; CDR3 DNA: TGTGCCAGCAGCTTAGGTCCAGTCGCCAATGAGCAGTTCTTC
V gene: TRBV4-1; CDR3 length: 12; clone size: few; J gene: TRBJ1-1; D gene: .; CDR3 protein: CASSQDGPEAFF; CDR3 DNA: TGCGCCAGCAGCCAAGATGGCCCTGAAGCTTTCTTT
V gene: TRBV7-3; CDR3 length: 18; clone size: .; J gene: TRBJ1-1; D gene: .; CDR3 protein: CASSLPLFNSTGNTEAFF; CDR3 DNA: TGTGCCAGCAGCTTACCCCTCTTTAATAGCACGGGGAACACTGAAGCTTTCTTT
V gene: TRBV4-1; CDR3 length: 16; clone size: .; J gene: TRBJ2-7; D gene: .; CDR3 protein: CASSQVSGSSSYEQYF; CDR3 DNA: TGCGCCAGCAGCCAAGTTTCAGGGTCAAGTTCCTACGAGCAGTACTTC
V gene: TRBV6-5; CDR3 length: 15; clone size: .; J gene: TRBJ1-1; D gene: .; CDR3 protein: CASSFRVAGNTEAFF; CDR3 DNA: TGTGCCAGCAGTTTCCGGGTCGCTGGGAACACTGAAGCTTTCTTT
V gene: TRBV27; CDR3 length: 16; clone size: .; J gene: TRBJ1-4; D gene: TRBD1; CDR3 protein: CASSLGQGTTNEKLFF; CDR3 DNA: TGTGCCAGCAGTCTTGGACAGGGGACAACTAATGAAAAACTGTTTTTT
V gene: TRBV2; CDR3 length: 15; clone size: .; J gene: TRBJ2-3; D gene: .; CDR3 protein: CASSDRGPSTDTQYF; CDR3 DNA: TGTGCCAGCAGTGACAGGGGACCTAGCACAGATACGCAGTATTTT
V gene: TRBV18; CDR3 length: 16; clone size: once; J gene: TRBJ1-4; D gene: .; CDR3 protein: CASSPPGGSTNEKLFF; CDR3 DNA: TGTGCCAGCTCACCACCCGGAGGATCCACTAATGAAAAACTGTTTTTT
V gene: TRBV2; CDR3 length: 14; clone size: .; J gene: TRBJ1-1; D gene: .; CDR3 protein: CASSGVLMNTEAFF; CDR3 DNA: TGTGCCAGCAGTGGAGTCTTAATGAACACTGAAGCTTTCTTT
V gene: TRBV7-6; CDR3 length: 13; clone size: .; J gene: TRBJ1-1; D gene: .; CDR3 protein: CASSPYESTEAFF; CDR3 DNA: TGTGCCAGCAGCCCATACGAGAGCACTGAAGCTTTCTTT
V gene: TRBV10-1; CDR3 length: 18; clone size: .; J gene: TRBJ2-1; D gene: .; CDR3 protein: CASSELRGTVFGDNEQFF; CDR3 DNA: TGCGCCAGCAGTGAGTTACGCGGGACGGTGTTTGGTGACAATGAGCAGTTCTTC
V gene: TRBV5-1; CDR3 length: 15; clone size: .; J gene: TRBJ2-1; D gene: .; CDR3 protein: CASREGTSSYNEQFF; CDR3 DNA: TGCGCCAGCAGGGAGGGGACTTCCTCCTACAATGAGCAGTTCTTC